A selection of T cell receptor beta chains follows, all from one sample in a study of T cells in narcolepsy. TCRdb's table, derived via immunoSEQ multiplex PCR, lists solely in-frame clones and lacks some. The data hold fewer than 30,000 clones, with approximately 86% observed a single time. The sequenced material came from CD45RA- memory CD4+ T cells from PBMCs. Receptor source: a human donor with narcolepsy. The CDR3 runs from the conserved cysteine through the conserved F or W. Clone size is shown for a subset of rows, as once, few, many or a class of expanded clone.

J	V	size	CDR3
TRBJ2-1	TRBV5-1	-	CASSLGPAGDYNEQFF
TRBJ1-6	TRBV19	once	CASSQQGAANSPLHF
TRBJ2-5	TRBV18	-	CASSQREQETQYF
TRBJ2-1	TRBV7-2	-	CASSLGGDGDNEQFF
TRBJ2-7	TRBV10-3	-	CAIRGPADSYEQYF
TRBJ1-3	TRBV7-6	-	CASSGNSGNTIYF
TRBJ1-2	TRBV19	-	CASSMAGRGYTF
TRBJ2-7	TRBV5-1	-	CASSYGSVSSYEQYF
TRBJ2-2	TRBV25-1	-	CASSSQGLAGGRAGELFF
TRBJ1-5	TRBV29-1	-	CSVETQENQPQHF
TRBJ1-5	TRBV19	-	CASWGGRNQPQHF
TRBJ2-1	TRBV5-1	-	CASSPTSGGASYNEQFF
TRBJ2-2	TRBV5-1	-	CASSLVRLADGELFF
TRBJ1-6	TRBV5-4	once	CASSLLGRGSYNSPLHF
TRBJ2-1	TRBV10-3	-	CAISESGKKDVGEQFF
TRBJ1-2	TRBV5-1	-	CASSLESVNYGYTF
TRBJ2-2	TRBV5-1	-	CASSSGFTDFGGELFF
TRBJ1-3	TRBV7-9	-	CANQGQFSGNTIYF
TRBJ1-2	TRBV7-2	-	CASSLAPGRTTYGYTF
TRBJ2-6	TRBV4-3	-	CASSSFLGRHKVGF
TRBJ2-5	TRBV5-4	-	CASSPPGGYQETQYF
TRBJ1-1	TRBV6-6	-	CASSYLENTEAFF
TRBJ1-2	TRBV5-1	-	CASSPSPGTGNYGYTF
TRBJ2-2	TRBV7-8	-	CASAPRGGNTGELFF
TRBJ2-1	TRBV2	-	CASSEAGSGEQFF
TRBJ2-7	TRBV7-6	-	CASSLDPPPGAVEQYF
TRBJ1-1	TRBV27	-	CASARSMNTEAFF
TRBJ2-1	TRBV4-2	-	CASSQLAGGFDEQFF
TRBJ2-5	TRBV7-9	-	CASSLARDEETQYF
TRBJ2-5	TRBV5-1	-	CASSLVGTVEETQYF
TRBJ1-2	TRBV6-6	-	CASTIIGDGRYGYTF
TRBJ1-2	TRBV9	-	CASSVGGGSWDYGYTF
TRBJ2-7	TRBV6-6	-	CASSRQGAGVEQYF
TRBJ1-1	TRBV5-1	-	CASSLESQGTEAFF
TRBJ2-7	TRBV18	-	CASSPNAAGGSYEQYF
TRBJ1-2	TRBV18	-	CASSPDGNYGYTF
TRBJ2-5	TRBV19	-	CASSPRSLGETQYF
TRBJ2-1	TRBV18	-	CASSPLKSSYNEQFF
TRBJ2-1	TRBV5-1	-	CASSFSGDPYNEQFF
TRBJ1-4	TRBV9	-	CASSYSQGANEKLFF
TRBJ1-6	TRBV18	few	CASSPKAPSYNSPLHF
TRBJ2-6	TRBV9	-	CASSPGPEIANVLTF
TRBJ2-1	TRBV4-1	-	CASSHGPGGGAYNEQFF
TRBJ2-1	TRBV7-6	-	CASSSLAGSNEQFF
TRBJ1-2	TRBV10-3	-	CAISESGQALYGYTF
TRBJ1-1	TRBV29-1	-	CSVLTGGGKAFF
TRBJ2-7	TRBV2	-	CASSGDTYEQYF
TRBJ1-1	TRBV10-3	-	CAISQDGQDMNTEAFF
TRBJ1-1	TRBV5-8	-	CASSLGSGVNTEAFF
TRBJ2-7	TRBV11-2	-	CASSSSDRGNHEQYF
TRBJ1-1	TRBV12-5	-	CASGLAAAMNTEAFF
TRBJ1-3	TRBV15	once	CATSSPGYGNTIYF
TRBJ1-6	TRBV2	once	CASSAQGLRGNSPLHF
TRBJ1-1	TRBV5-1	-	CASSLMAGNTEAFF
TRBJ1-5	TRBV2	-	CASSEFAGAGQPQHF
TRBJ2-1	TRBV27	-	CASTIAGGFGYNEQFF
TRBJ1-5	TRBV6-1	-	CASSEAKNRGSNQPQHF